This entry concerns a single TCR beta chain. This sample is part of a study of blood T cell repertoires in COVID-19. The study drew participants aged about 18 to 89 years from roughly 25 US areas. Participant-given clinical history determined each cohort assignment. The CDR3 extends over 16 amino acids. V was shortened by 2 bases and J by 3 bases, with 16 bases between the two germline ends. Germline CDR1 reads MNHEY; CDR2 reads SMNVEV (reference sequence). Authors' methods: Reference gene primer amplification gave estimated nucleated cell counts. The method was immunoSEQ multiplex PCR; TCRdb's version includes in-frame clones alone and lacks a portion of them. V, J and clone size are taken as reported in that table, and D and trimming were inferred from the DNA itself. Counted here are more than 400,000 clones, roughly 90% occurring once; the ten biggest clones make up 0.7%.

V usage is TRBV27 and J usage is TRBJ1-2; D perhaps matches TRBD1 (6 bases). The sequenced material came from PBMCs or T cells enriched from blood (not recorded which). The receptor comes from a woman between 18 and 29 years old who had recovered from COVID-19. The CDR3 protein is CASSLVGTSAHYGYTF. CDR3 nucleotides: TGTGCCAGCAGTTTAGTGGGGACATCAGCACACTATGGCTACACCTTC.